This T cell receptor (beta chain) was identified in a study of T cells in localized non-small cell lung cancer. Study-wide results and caveats: Elevated blood T cell density was associated with longer overall survival. Peak T cell clonality was found in uninvolved adjacent lung, exceeding tumor.

Here immunoSEQ multiplex PCR was the method, and the copy in TCRdb shows in-frame clones only, minus some. This table has about 59,000 clones, approximately 89% appearing once. Worth noting for this clone: The antigen is not known. The junction does not match germline at one end; this may be a read error.

Per the germline V gene, CDR1 is SSHAT and CDR2 is FNYEAQ (reference sequence). This CDR3 is built from 14 residues. The specimen was peripheral blood, collected before any cancer treatment. V is TRBV7-7 and J is TRBJ2-5, with 9 bases aligning to TRBD2. This clonotype was obtained from a man between 40 and 70 years old with stage I lung adenocarcinoma. For the CDR3, the DNA is TGTGCTAGCAGTCGAACTGCGGGAGGGCCGACCCAGTACTTC. This translates into CASSRTAGGPTQYF.